A selection of T cell receptor beta chains follows, all from one sample in a study of blood T cell repertoires in COVID-19. Generated by immunoSEQ multiplex PCR, the TCRdb table keeps only in-frame clones and is missing some. The sample has some 300,000 clones, about 90% seen once. Sample: PBMCs or T cells enriched from blood (not recorded which). These receptors all stem from a woman aged 25 to 39 who had recovered from COVID-19. The CDR3 runs from the conserved cysteine through the conserved F or W.

V	CDR3
TRBV28	CASSQVGTGLYGYTF
TRBV28	CASSTRSAYEQYF
TRBV5-4	CASSLVPSGVSGELFF
TRBV19	CASSTTGRSNQPQHF
TRBV30	CAWSSGQGADSPLHF
TRBV15	CATSRDPTGAEAFF
TRBV30	CAWLHRDRGFQSPLHF
TRBV11-3	CASSGGLYNEQFF
TRBV28	CASSLSGRGDPSSWQGLGYTF
TRBV6-1	CASSARSTGSYNSPLHF
TRBV23-1	CASSRHAAGEDNQPQHF
TRBV28	CASRDRGGSGANVLTF
TRBV5-1	CASSEQGWGSNQPQHF
TRBV24-1	CATSGARDTQYF
TRBV6-2/TRBV6-3	CASSPFWRGGEETQYF
TRBV9	CASSVSGDFTGELFF
TRBV28	CASSLAGGGDQPQHF
TRBV12-3/TRBV12-4	CASSLENYGYTF
TRBV5-6	CASSTLGTSGRFTGELFF
TRBV5-1	CASSLGVVTEAFF
TRBV7-9	CASSPTGGGRANYGYTF
TRBV4-3	CASSQDRYSNQPQHF